The 32 T cell receptor beta chains in this list originate from one sample, sequenced in a study of naive and memory T cell subsets. Both TRBC1 and TRBC2 were covered by a beta constant-region primer of two equimolar oligonucleotides. TCRdb processed the UMI-ligation and nested PCR reads anew with MiXCR; each CDR3 protein has one entry. The sample holds 130,000 to 150,000 distinct CDR3 sequences; approximately 15% are singletons and the top ten take 0.14%. Source material: naive CD4+ T cells from blood. The receptor source for this set is a human donor in good health.

This clonotype was found a few times. The chain is built from TRBV20-1 and TRBJ2-6, with TRBD2 as a possible D gene (5 bases). The V gene's germline CDR1 is DFQATT and CDR2 SNEGSKA (reference sequence). The CDR3 contains 14 residues. Trimming cost V 6 bases and J 0 bases, with 9 bases left between them. The CDR3 spells CSAGSSSGANVLTF. CDR3 sequence (DNA): TGCAGTGCAGGGAGTTCCTCTGGGGCCAACGTCCTGACTTTC.

This clonotype was seen only a few times. The rearrangement links TRBV20-1 to TRBJ2-1, with D unclear. Looked up from germline, CDR1 is DFQATT and CDR2 is SNEGSKA (reference sequence). V lost 6 bases to trimming and J lost 2 bases, with 8 bases between them. The CDR3 contains 12 residues. The CDR3 protein is CSAAPPYNEQFF. As DNA, the CDR3 is TGCAGTGCAGCTCCCCCCTACAATGAGCAGTTCTTC.

This clonotype was seen only a few times. The V gene is TRBV13, the J gene TRBJ2-7, with D perhaps TRBD1 (5 bases). This CDR3 contains 15 residues. V was pared by 1 base and J by 3 bases, with 13 bases between. Germline V lookup: CDR1 PRHDT, CDR2 FYEKMQ (reference sequence). The CDR3 reads CASSLASTEDYEQYF. As DNA, the CDR3 is TGTGCCAGCAGCTTAGCGTCGACAGAAGACTACGAGCAGTACTTC. Together with reference TRBV13 and TRBJ2-7, the CDR3 gives the full variable domain: AAGVIQSPRHLIKEKRETATLKCYPIPRHDTVYWYQQGPGQDPQFLISFYEKMQSDKGSIPDRFSAQQFSDYHSELNMSSLELGDSALYFCASSLASTEDYEQYFGPGTRLTVT.

The table lists this clonotype with a few counts. V usage is TRBV6-5 and J usage is TRBJ2-2; D gene ambiguous. V was trimmed by 5 bases and J by 3 bases, leaving 19 bases between them. This CDR3 has 17 residues. Germline-derived CDR1 and CDR2 are MNHEY and SVGAGI. The CDR3 bases are TGTGCCAGCAGTCACCTAAGGATCGGGCCCGACACCGGGGAGCTGTTTTTT. Translated: CASSHLRIGPDTGELFF.

The chain is built from TRBV30 and TRBJ1-1; 7 bases map to TRBD1. This CDR3 spans 13 amino acids. J was trimmed by 6 bases and V by 3 bases; bases with no gene match: 7. In germline, CDR1 is GTSNPN, CDR2 SVGIG (reference sequence). The CDR3 sequence is CAWRETGDAEAFF. CDR3 in DNA: TGTGCCTGGAGAGAAACAGGGGACGCTGAAGCTTTCTTT.

The sample holds a few counts of this clonotype. The V gene is TRBV11-2, the J gene TRBJ2-1; perhaps D is TRBD1 or TRBD2 (6 bases each). The CDR3 consists of 16 residues. The germline gives CDR1 SGHAT, CDR2 FQNNGV. Trimming left V 5 bases short and J 2 bases short, with 16 bases between. CDR3 residues: CASSAGHRGPYNEQFF. In nucleotides, the CDR3 is TGTGCCAGCAGCGCCGGCCACCGGGGGCCCTACAATGAGCAGTTCTTC. The full variable domain, in which reference TRBV11-2 and TRBJ2-1 provide the parts outside the CDR3, is EAGVAQSPRYKIIEKRQSVAFWCNPISGHATLYWYQQILGQGPKLLIQFQNNGVVDDSQLPKDRFSAERLKGVDSTLKIQPAKLEDSAVYLCASSAGHRGPYNEQFFGPGTRLTVL.

This clonotype was counted a few times. The chain employs TRBV3-1 and TRBJ2-7; D ambiguous. The CDR3 loop spans 17 amino acids. V was cut by 3 bases and J by 0 bases, with 18 bases left in between. Germline loops: CDR1 LGHDT, CDR2 YNNKEL (reference sequence). Here the CDR3 DNA reads TGTGCCAGCAGCCACTCGGGCCCTCCATTGAGCTCCTACGAGCAGTACTTC. It codes for CASSHSGPPLSSYEQYF.

This clonotype was counted between two and nine times. The genes are TRBV3-1 and TRBJ1-5; D is ambiguous. The V gene lost 4 bases and the J gene lost 7 bases, with 11 bases spanning the gap. Germline values: CDR1 LGHDT, CDR2 YNNKEL (reference sequence). CDR3 length: 13 amino acids. The CDR3 region is CASSPLSGQPQHF. The CDR3 DNA reads TGTGCCAGCAGCCCGCTCTCGGGCCAGCCCCAGCATTTT.

The V gene is TRBV7-9, the J gene TRBJ2-2; 9 nucleotides match TRBD1. Germline CDR1 reads SEHNR; CDR2 reads FQNEAQ (reference sequence). V was clipped by 5 bases and J by 4 bases; unmatched bases: 8. The CDR3 has 16 amino acids. DNA of the CDR3: TGTGCCAGCAGCACCCGGACAGGGGCAGGCACCGGGGAGCTGTTTTTT. Its protein is CASSTRTGAGTGELFF.

The chain has TRBV12-3 or TRBV12-4 and TRBJ1-1; 9 bases line up with TRBD1. The CDR3 loop spans 17 amino acids. The trim removed 6 bases at V and 4 bases at J, leaving 15 bases unmatched. The CDR3 here is CASSARDRAYRGTEAFF. The CDR3 region has the DNA TGTGCCAGCAGCGCGCGGGACAGGGCGTATAGAGGCACTGAAGCTTTCTTT.

Comment on this clonotype: Given a much more abundant clone one base away, this may be a read error. The chain carries TRBV9 and TRBJ2-4, with 10 bases lining up with TRBD2. Germline CDR1 is SGDLS and CDR2 is YYNGEE. This CDR3 spans 16 amino acids. The CDR3 spells CASSAAAGGTKNIKYF. As DNA, the CDR3 is TGTGCCAGCAGCGCCGCAGCGGGAGGGACCAAAAACATTAAGTACTTC.

The chain joins TRBV28 to TRBJ1-1; D call uncertain. Germline-derived CDR1 and CDR2 are MDHEN and SYDVKM. The length of the CDR3 is 12 residues. V was clipped by 2 bases and J by 11 bases, with 12 bases between them. CDR3 residues: CASSLQLRLAFF. In DNA form, the CDR3 reads TGTGCCAGCAGTTTACAACTACGCTTGGCTTTCTTT.

The chain uses TRBV24-1 and TRBJ2-1, with 9 bases aligning to TRBD2. J was trimmed by 3 bases and V by 1 base; bases with no gene match: 9. This CDR3 has 18 amino acids. Germline loops: CDR1 KGHDR, CDR2 SFDVKD. In nucleotides, the CDR3 is TGTGCCACCAGTGATTTAGCGGGAGGAGCCAGGGACTACAATGAGCAGTTCTTC. This encodes CATSDLAGGARDYNEQFF.

The V and J genes are TRBV6-5 and TRBJ2-7; unclear D gene. This CDR3 has 12 amino acids. CDR1 is MNHEY and CDR2 is SVGAGI in the germline V gene. Trimming stripped 5 bases from V and 5 bases from J, with 10 bases between. This CDR3 reads CASSPPGDEQYF. The CDR3 DNA is TGTGCCAGCAGTCCCCCTGGGGACGAGCAGTACTTC.

This clonotype was counted only a few times. The chain couples TRBV4-3 to TRBJ2-2, with D perhaps given as TRBD1 or TRBD2 (5 bases each). The V end lost 3 bases, the J end lost 6 bases, and 11 bases lay between the germline ends. This CDR3 comprises 14 residues. Germline CDR1 LGHNA, CDR2 YSLEER. CDR3 residues: CASSQGVFAGELFF. The CDR3 bases are TGCGCCAGCAGCCAGGGGGTGTTCGCCGGGGAGCTGTTTTTT.

This clonotype has only a few counts. This sequence joins TRBV5-1 and TRBJ2-7; perhaps TRBD2 as D (6 bases). The germline V gene has CDR1 SGHRS and CDR2 YFSETQ. The CDR3 length is 14 residues. Between the trimmed V and J ends, which lost 0 bases and 4 bases, there was a span of 11 bases. In nucleotides, the CDR3 is TGCGCCAGCAGCTTGGGTTCGGCGGGATACGAGCAGTACTTC. Translated: CASSLGSAGYEQYF.

This clonotype was observed a handful of times. The chain recombines TRBV7-2 with TRBJ2-2; D gene uncertain. Germline V CDR1 and CDR2: SGHTA, FQGNSA. The V gene lost 2 bases and the J gene lost 6 bases, with 4 bases spanning the gap. There are 12 residues in the CDR3. CDR3 loop: CASSLYSGELFF. The CDR3 nucleotides read TGTGCCAGCAGCTTATATTCCGGGGAGCTGTTTTTT.

This clonotype was detected many times. The V gene is TRBV12-3 or TRBV12-4, the J gene TRBJ2-3; 7 nucleotides agree with TRBD2. After removal of 6 bases from V and 3 bases from J, the junction contained 12 bases not matched to a gene. The CDR3 contains 16 residues. CDR3 bases: TGTGCCAGCAGGGATCGTGCGGGAGAGGTAACAGATACGCAGTATTTT. Translating gives CASRDRAGEVTDTQYF.

In its sample, this clonotype was seen a few times. The rearrangement joins TRBV5-8 to TRBJ2-5, with D maybe TRBD2 (6 bases). CDR1 is SGHTS, CDR2 YDEGEE, per germline. V was clipped by 4 bases and J by 5 bases, with 21 bases between them. The CDR3 has 16 residues. The CDR3 loop is CASSPSYGRASETQYF. The CDR3 DNA is TGTGCCAGCAGCCCGAGCTACGGGAGAGCGTCCGAGACCCAGTACTTC.

The genes are TRBV11-2 and TRBJ2-5, with D perhaps TRBD1 or TRBD2 (6 bases each). Trimming shortened V by 5 bases and J by 0 bases, and 19 bases separated the two germline ends. The length of the CDR3 is 17 residues. The germline gives CDR1 SGHAT, CDR2 FQNNGV. The CDR3 is CASSLLAAGDYQETQYF. In DNA form, the CDR3 reads TGTGCCAGCAGCCTGCTCGCGGCAGGGGACTACCAAGAGACCCAGTACTTC.

This clonotype turned up a few times. The rearrangement joins TRBV12-3 or TRBV12-4 to TRBJ2-1; a possible D gene is TRBD2 (5 bases). Between the trimmed V and J ends, which lost 7 bases and 2 bases, there was a span of 15 bases. CDR3 length: 15 residues. The CDR3 DNA reads as TGTGCCAGCACCCCGGACTCCCTGACCTACAATGAGCAGTTCTTC. It translates to CASTPDSLTYNEQFF.

This clonotype occurred a few times. V and J are TRBV10-2 and TRBJ2-6; 9 bases map to TRBD1. The CDR3 totals 17 residues. The V segment lost 4 bases and the J segment 2 bases; nucleotides outside the gene matches: 6. Germline CDR1 WSHSY, CDR2 SAAADI. CDR3 sequence reads: CASSGRQGVAGANVLTF. The CDR3 nucleotides are TGCGCCAGCAGTGGGCGACAGGGGGTGGCTGGGGCCAACGTCCTGACTTTC.

The chain carries TRBV5-1 and TRBJ2-1; 9 bases are shared with TRBD2. Germline V gives CDR1 SGHRS, CDR2 YFSETQ. The CDR3 runs to 12 residues. V lost 5 bases and J lost 8; bases outside the gene matches: 2. The CDR3 DNA is TGCGCCAGCAGTGTAGCGGGAGATGAGCAGTTCTTC. This sequence encodes CASSVAGDEQFF.

The V gene is TRBV20-1, the J gene TRBJ2-7; no definite D call. The germline V and J ends were trimmed by 5 bases and 12 bases, with 17 bases remaining between them. Germline V gives CDR1 DFQATT, CDR2 SNEGSKA (reference sequence). This CDR3 contains 11 residues. The CDR3 protein is CSALRQTSPYF. The CDR3 DNA follows: TGCAGTGCTCTGAGGCAGACTTCCCCGTACTTC.

This clonotype appeared many times. This sequence joins TRBV4-2 and TRBJ1-6; 7 bases line up with TRBD1. The ends lost 3 bases at V and 0 bases at J; junction bases unmatched: 2. From germline, CDR1 is LGHNA and CDR2 YNFKEQ. The CDR3 covers 16 residues. The CDR3 reads CASSQDRSSYNSPLHF. Written as DNA, the CDR3 is TGTGCCAGCAGCCAGGACAGGAGCTCCTATAATTCACCCCTCCACTTT.

The chain employs TRBV10-3 and TRBJ2-3; no firm D call. Trimming removed 5 bases from V and 6 bases from J, with 9 bases in between. Per the germline V gene, CDR1 is ENHRY and CDR2 is SYGVKD. The CDR3 consists of 12 residues. The CDR3 sequence: CAISSIRDTQYF. The CDR3 DNA reads TGTGCCATCAGTTCTATCCGGGATACGCAGTATTTT.

CDR3 residues: CASSFWGANTGELFF. CDR3 nucleotide sequence: TGTGCCAGCAGTTTCTGGGGGGCAAACACCGGGGAGCTGTTTTTT. This chain links TRBV6-5 with TRBJ2-2; possibly TRBD1 or TRBD2 for D (6 bases each). Between the trimmed V and J ends, which lost 4 bases and 2 bases, there was a span of 11 bases. CDR3 length: 15 amino acids. Per the germline V gene, CDR1 is MNHEY and CDR2 is SVGAGI.

This clonotype was seen a few times. This chain links TRBV9 with TRBJ2-3, with TRBD2 as a possible D gene (6 bases). From germline, CDR1 is SGDLS and CDR2 YYNGEE. Trimming removed 2 bases from V and 0 bases from J, with 7 bases in between. CDR3 length equals 14 residues. CDR3 region: CASSVEGSTDTQYF. As DNA, the CDR3 is TGTGCCAGCAGCGTGGAGGGTAGCACAGATACGCAGTATTTT.

Here the CDR3 reads CASSESRSGDTIYF. In DNA, the CDR3 is TGTGCCAGCAGCGAATCCAGAAGCGGGGACACCATATATTTT. The genes are TRBV7-9 and TRBJ1-3; D gene unclear. CDR1 SEHNR and CDR2 FQNEAQ come from the germline V gene (reference sequence). Trimming took 5 bases from V and 8 from J, leaving 16 bases between them. This CDR3 spans 14 amino acids.

V is TRBV12-3 or TRBV12-4 and J is TRBJ1-5, with TRBD1 matching over 8 bases. CDR3 size: 15 residues. Trimming at V came to 6 bases and at J to 2 bases, leaving 6 bases not matched to a gene. CDR3 amino acids: CASRAGQGGNQPQHF. CDR3 in DNA: TGTGCCAGCAGAGCCGGACAGGGTGGCAATCAGCCCCAGCATTTT.

This clonotype has just a few counts. The rearrangement joins TRBV5-1 to TRBJ2-2; TRBD1 matches at 8 bases. The CDR3 consists of 16 residues. Germline values: CDR1 SGHRS, CDR2 YFSETQ. The J segment lost 4 bases and the V segment lost 7 bases, leaving 12 bases of the junction unmatched. CDR3 sequence: CASSPTGTGLTGELFF. The CDR3 coding sequence is TGCGCCAGCTCGCCTACCGGGACAGGTCTCACCGGGGAGCTGTTTTTT.

In this sample, this clonotype turned up a few times. The rearrangement uses TRBV20-1 and TRBJ2-1; 11 bases are a match to TRBD2. The junction had 8 bases not matched to a gene; V was cut back by 4 bases and J by 0 bases. This CDR3 is 17 amino acids long. Germline V gene sequence: CDR1 DFQATT, CDR2 SNEGSKA (reference sequence). The CDR3 DNA reads TGCAGTGCTAAGTCCGCTAGCGGGAGGAGCTCCTACAATGAGCAGTTCTTC. Protein product: CSAKSASGRSSYNEQFF.